This is a list of T cell receptor beta chains from one sample in a study of PD-L1 blockade in urothelial cancer. Measured with immunoSEQ multiplex PCR; TCRdb has only the in-frame clones, and not every one. The table includes about 44,000 clones, around 82% detected once. The sequences come from PBMCs, collected around atezolizumab (anti-PD-L1) treatment. Source of these receptors: a man between 65 and 85 years old with urothelial cancer. Each CDR3 is given without its conserved first and last residue. The order of the fields is V gene, CDR3 protein.

v_call: TRBV5-4; cdr3_aa: ASSLPGTGGANTGELF
v_call: TRBV25-1; cdr3_aa: ASSEFGSFSGNTIY
v_call: TRBV7-2; cdr3_aa: ASSPERLARETQY
v_call: TRBV4-1; cdr3_aa: ASSQRWSSSYNEQF
v_call: TRBV27; cdr3_aa: ASSLRPGTGYYEQY
v_call: TRBV4-3; cdr3_aa: ASSQGTGNTGELF
v_call: TRBV7-9; cdr3_aa: ASSPGEFHNEQF
v_call: TRBV6-1; cdr3_aa: ASSAGRTGAGEKLF
v_call: TRBV27; cdr3_aa: ASLTVAKNIQY
v_call: TRBV2; cdr3_aa: ASSDGGSWRSSYNEQF
v_call: TRBV7-2; cdr3_aa: ASSRGRDEKLF
v_call: TRBV7-3; cdr3_aa: ASSLASNQPQH
v_call: TRBV9; cdr3_aa: ASSPRDSSYEQY
v_call: TRBV7-9; cdr3_aa: ASLTGEKAEAF
v_call: TRBV5-1; cdr3_aa: ASSLLAGANTGELF
v_call: TRBV7-6; cdr3_aa: ASSSTSGRGNEQF
v_call: TRBV7-2; cdr3_aa: ASRGGMGEKLF
v_call: TRBV14; cdr3_aa: ASSPQGAGNEKLF
v_call: TRBV18; cdr3_aa: ASSPGTSGRYEQY
v_call: TRBV6-4; cdr3_aa: ASSDSAGGGTDTQY
v_call: TRBV6-1; cdr3_aa: ASNYRGSNQPQH
v_call: TRBV5-6; cdr3_aa: ASSLGAGGASGNTIY
v_call: TRBV6-6; cdr3_aa: ASSVSVSGNTIY
v_call: TRBV5-1; cdr3_aa: ASSPRTGQVNEQF
v_call: TRBV18; cdr3_aa: ASSRQGETQY
v_call: TRBV18; cdr3_aa: ASSLENRGEF
v_call: TRBV7-2; cdr3_aa: ASSPGLAGGLRTGELF
v_call: TRBV19; cdr3_aa: ASSPPIGGAVYGYT
v_call: TRBV30; cdr3_aa: AWSVRAGQRPQQ
v_call: TRBV6-1; cdr3_aa: ASRGTGLVYEQY
v_call: TRBV9; cdr3_aa: ASSPRTSGGYNEQF
v_call: TRBV9; cdr3_aa: AKRTGLNQPQH
v_call: TRBV21-1; cdr3_aa: ASRKDRGKFDGANVLT
v_call: TRBV5-1; cdr3_aa: ASGSNYGYT
v_call: TRBV10-3; cdr3_aa: AISRDSLEQY
v_call: TRBV15; cdr3_aa: ATSRDRENTQY
v_call: TRBV6-1; cdr3_aa: ASSEIRQGGQPQH
v_call: TRBV14; cdr3_aa: ASSPGIQETQY
v_call: TRBV5-1; cdr3_aa: ASSLSPSGGSTDTQY
v_call: TRBV7-3; cdr3_aa: ASSLGQGSGQY
v_call: TRBV6-6; cdr3_aa: ASSSSPGQTFYEQY
v_call: TRBV7-3; cdr3_aa: ASSLNPGGTYEQY
v_call: TRBV7-2; cdr3_aa: ASSLDQGATEAF
v_call: TRBV29-1; cdr3_aa: SVKGAGHYGYT
v_call: TRBV18; cdr3_aa: ASSPATGGEQY
v_call: TRBV25-1; cdr3_aa: ASSGTGATNSPLH
v_call: TRBV7-9; cdr3_aa: ASSPGAGIGDTQY
v_call: TRBV19; cdr3_aa: ASSIDPGAKNIQY